The source of this T cell receptor (beta chain) is a study of lymphopenia after photon versus proton radiotherapy. Assay: immunoSEQ multiplex PCR; the TCRdb copy retains only in-frame clones and omits some. The table has about 65,000 clones, about 90% seen once. The study, taken as a whole, reports: After the lymphocyte nadir, photon-treated repertoires showed oligoclonal expansion, especially of CD8+ Temra cells. In patients who died, overall survival fell as post-nadir TCR diversity dropped more. Better survival with proton therapy was suggested as possible, not demonstrated. Photon-treated patients lost naive T cells and TCR diversity; proton-treated stayed stable.

Details on this clone: The target antigen is unknown.

Germline CDR1 reads LGHNA; CDR2 reads YSLEER. Trimming cost V 2 bases and J 10 bases, with 23 bases left between them. The CDR3 totals 17 residues. The chain has TRBV4-3 and TRBJ1-4; a weak D match, TRBD1 (6 bases). Sequenced here: peripheral blood, sampled from a patient treated with proton-based radiotherapy. This clonotype was obtained from a man older than 75 with esophageal cancer. This CDR3 reads CASSQRGGRAEAPKLFF. The CDR3 DNA follows: TGCGCCAGCAGCCAAAGGGGGGGTAGAGCCGAAGCCCCAAAACTGTTTTTT.